These 26 T cell receptor beta chains were sequenced from one sample in a study of monozygotic twins with inflammatory bowel disease. TCRdb reprocessed the 5' RACE reads and reports one entry per CDR3 protein, with no DNA. This sample's table has over 200,000 distinct CDR3 sequences. The sample was blood. The receptors originated from a human donor with ulcerative colitis or Crohn's disease, or a healthy co-twin of an affected twin (not recorded which).

The chain is built from TRBV24-1 and TRBJ2-1; TCRdb returns TRBD2, unconfirmable since there is no DNA. The germline CDR1 and CDR2 sequences are KGHDR and SFDVKD. The length of the CDR3 is 16 residues. CDR3 sequence reads: CATSDPGTPTGNEQFF.

CDR3 protein: CASNPWGTNYGYTF. The V gene is TRBV5-5, the J gene TRBJ1-2; the TCRdb call, TRBD1, lacks DNA for checking. This CDR3 contains 14 residues. Germline-derived CDR1 and CDR2 are SGHKS and YYEKEE (reference sequence). Combining the CDR3 with reference TRBV5-5 and TRBJ1-2 gives the whole variable domain DAGVTQSPTHLIKTRGQQVTLRCSPISGHKSVSWYQQVLGQGPQFIFQYYEKEERGRGNFPDRFSARQFPNYSSELNVNALLLGDSALYLCASNPWGTNYGYTFGSGTRLTVV.

The V and J genes are TRBV19 and TRBJ1-1; TCRdb lists TRBD1, though no DNA is available to test this call. Germline CDR1 and CDR2: LNHDA and SQIVND (reference sequence). The CDR3 runs to 12 residues. The CDR3 spells CASLGVNTEAFF.

The rearrangement links TRBV12-3 or TRBV12-4 to TRBJ2-6; the TCRdb D gene call, TRBD1, has no DNA to confirm it. CDR3 length: 16 amino acids. The CDR3 reads CASRPQGASGANVLTF.

V gene TRBV6-5 combines with J gene TRBJ1-3; TCRdb returns TRBD1, unconfirmable since there is no DNA. The germline V gene encodes CDR1 MNHEY and CDR2 SVGAGI. CDR3 size: 15 residues. CDR3: CASSRRTGVGNTIYF.

The chain couples TRBV7-9 to TRBJ2-2. The CDR3 loop spans 14 amino acids. The V gene's germline CDR1 is SEHNR and CDR2 FQNEAQ (reference sequence). This CDR3 reads CASSLSGNTGELFF.

The V and J genes are TRBV6-1 and TRBJ2-1; TCRdb gives TRBD1 as the D gene, but with no DNA this cannot be confirmed. The CDR3 spans 14 residues. From germline, CDR1 is MNHNS and CDR2 SASEGT. CDR3 residues: CASRPPLKGNEQFF.

V usage is TRBV18 and J usage is TRBJ1-2; TCRdb indicates TRBD1, and absent DNA this call remains unverified. The germline V gene encodes CDR1 KGHSH and CDR2 LQKENI. The CDR3 consists of 12 residues. CDR3 sequence reads: CASSPGQEGYTF.

The CDR3 loop reads CSAYPGQGKGGELFF. The V call is TRBV20-1, the J call TRBJ2-2; TCRdb picks TRBD1, but there is no DNA to check that call. Germline CDR1 is DFQATT and CDR2 is SNEGSKA (reference sequence). This CDR3 has 15 amino acids.

J is TRBJ1-1 and V is TRBV12-3 or TRBV12-4; TCRdb designates TRBD1, a call that cannot be tested without DNA. CDR3 length: 12 amino acids. The CDR3 loop is CASSWTGPEAFF.

The genes are TRBV7-9 and TRBJ2-2; TCRdb lists TRBD1, though no DNA is available to test this call. Germline V gives CDR1 SEHNR, CDR2 FQNEAQ (reference sequence). This CDR3 contains 15 residues. CDR3: CASSFRAGVTGELFF.

V and J are TRBV11-2 and TRBJ2-5; the D gene TCRdb calls, TRBD1, cannot be checked with no DNA. Germline V gene data show CDR1 as SGHAT and CDR2 as FQNNGV. The CDR3 totals 14 residues. CDR3 amino acids: CASSLRQGVQTQYF.

The chain is built from TRBV20-1 and TRBJ1-2. This CDR3 contains 13 residues. Germline V CDR1 and CDR2: DFQATT, SNEGSKA (reference sequence). CDR3 sequence: CSARTDLDYGYTF.

The V call is TRBV18, the J call TRBJ2-7; as DNA is missing, the TRBD1 call by TCRdb cannot be tested. Germline lookup yields CDR1 KGHSH and CDR2 LQKENI. The CDR3 has 14 residues. This CDR3 reads CASSPGTGNFEQYF.

The chain couples TRBV12-5 to TRBJ2-7; absent DNA, TCRdb's TRBD2 call cannot be checked. Germline-derived CDR1 and CDR2 are LGHNT and FRNRAP. The CDR3 consists of 16 residues. CDR3 region: CASGLDPGGGHYEQYF.

The J gene is TRBJ2-1, the V gene TRBV6-5; the TCRdb call, TRBD1, lacks DNA for checking. The V gene's germline CDR1 is MNHEY and CDR2 SVGAGI. The CDR3 sequence is 16 residues long. The CDR3 loop reads CASSYSKRGRYNEQFF.

The chain joins TRBV29-1 to TRBJ2-2; without DNA, the TCRdb call of TRBD1 cannot be checked. The length of the CDR3 is 15 residues. Germline V gene lookup returns CDR1 SQVTM and CDR2 ANQGSEA. CDR3: CSVPGAPPDTGELFF.

The rearrangement links TRBV15 to TRBJ2-7; TCRdb designates TRBD2, a call that cannot be tested without DNA. The germline gives CDR1 LNHNV, CDR2 YYDKDF (reference sequence). The CDR3 is 14 amino acids. This CDR3 reads CATSEGQVSYEQYF.

The rearrangement links TRBV27 to TRBJ2-1; TCRdb calls TRBD2, which cannot be checked without DNA. This CDR3 has 17 amino acids. The germline V gene has CDR1 MNHEY and CDR2 SMNVEV (reference sequence). CDR3 loop: CASSLRTSGGSYNEQFF.

This chain links TRBV2 with TRBJ2-7; the TCRdb call, TRBD1, lacks DNA for checking. The CDR3 totals 15 residues. Germline V gives CDR1 SNHLY, CDR2 FYNNEI. CDR3: CASVWDRGNSYEQYF. The full variable domain, with the rest looked up from reference TRBV2 and TRBJ2-7, is EPEVTQTPSHQVTQMGQEVILRCVPISNHLYFYWYRQILGQKVEFLVSFYNNEISEKSEIFDDQFSVERPDGSNFTLKIRSTKLEDSAMYFCASVWDRGNSYEQYFGPGTRLTVT.

This rearrangement joins TRBV19 to TRBJ1-2; the D call of TRBD1 rests on TCRdb alone, since no DNA is present to check it. Germline assignment: CDR1 LNHDA and CDR2 SQIVND (reference sequence). The CDR3 loop spans 13 amino acids. The CDR3 protein is CASSIETDKGYTF.

The chain joins TRBV20-1 to TRBJ2-5; the TRBD2 assignment by TCRdb is unverifiable without DNA. CDR3 length: 17 amino acids. Germline-derived CDR1 and CDR2 are DFQATT and SNEGSKA (reference sequence). CDR3 in amino acids: CSANSGTSGRFRETQYF.

The V call is TRBV12-3 or TRBV12-4, the J call TRBJ2-2. The CDR3 length is 13 residues. The chain's CDR3 is CASSYSNTGELFF.

V and J are TRBV5-5 and TRBJ1-6. This CDR3 region has 16 residues. Germline-derived CDR1 and CDR2 are SGHKS and YYEKEE (reference sequence). CDR3 region: CASSLVGSSYNSPLHF.

J is TRBJ2-1 and V is TRBV11-2. The germline V gene has CDR1 SGHAT and CDR2 FQNNGV. This CDR3 spans 15 amino acids. CDR3 loop: CASSLPGGPYNEQFF.

The chain is built from TRBV2 and TRBJ1-4. Germline CDR1 reads SNHLY; CDR2 reads FYNNEI. The CDR3 spans 14 residues. The CDR3 loop is CASSEERMNEKLFF.